Below, 2 T cell receptor beta chains from the same sample are listed, as sequenced in a study of blood T cell repertoires in COVID-19. Clones were read by immunoSEQ multiplex PCR, and TCRdb kept only the in-frame ones, dropping some. The sample yields approximately 230,000 clones, around 82% seen once. Sequencing used peripheral blood. Source of these receptors: an elderly woman with active or convalescent COVID-19.

The chain joins TRBV19 to TRBJ1-4; 10 nucleotides match TRBD1. The CDR3 extends over 16 amino acids. The trim removed 5 bases at V and 7 bases at J, leaving 10 bases unmatched. Germline-derived CDR1 and CDR2 are LNHDA and SQIVND (reference sequence). CDR3 sequence (DNA): TGTGCCAGTAGTCCCCCTCGGGACAGGGGAGCTGAAAAACTGTTTTTT. The encoded protein is CASSPPRDRGAEKLFF.

V and J are TRBV29-1 and TRBJ1-2; tentative D call: TRBD1 (6 bases). CDR3 length: 11 residues. Germline values: CDR1 SQVTM, CDR2 ANQGSEA. V lost 7 bases and J 2 bases, leaving 8 bases between the germline ends. CDR3 sequence: CSGQENYGYTF. The CDR3 DNA sequence: TGCAGCGGACAGGAAAACTATGGCTACACCTTC.